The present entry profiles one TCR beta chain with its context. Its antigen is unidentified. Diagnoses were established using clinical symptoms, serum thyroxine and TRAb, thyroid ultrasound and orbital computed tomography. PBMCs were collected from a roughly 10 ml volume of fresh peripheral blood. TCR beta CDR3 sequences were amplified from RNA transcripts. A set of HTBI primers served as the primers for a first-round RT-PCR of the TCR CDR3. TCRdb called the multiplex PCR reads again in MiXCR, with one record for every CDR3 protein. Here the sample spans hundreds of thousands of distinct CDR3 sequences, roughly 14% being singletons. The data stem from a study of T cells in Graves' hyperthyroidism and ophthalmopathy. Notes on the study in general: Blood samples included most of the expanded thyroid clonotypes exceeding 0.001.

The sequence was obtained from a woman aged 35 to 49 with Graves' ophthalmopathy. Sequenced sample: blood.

The CDR3 reads CSVEEGVNGYTF. The CDR3 DNA reads as TGCAGCGTTGAGGAAGGGGTTAATGGCTACACCTTC. The chain combines TRBV29-1 with TRBJ1-2; TRBD1 might be the D (5 bases). Germline loops: CDR1 SQVTM, CDR2 ANQGSEA. Trimming shortened V by 3 bases and J by 6 bases, and 11 bases separated the two germline ends. This CDR3 has 12 amino acids.